This record covers a single T cell receptor (beta chain). Which antigen it targets is not known. The record has no base qualities; no much larger clone is one base away. The library was prepared using the immunoSEQ multiplex PCR assay. DNA from the cultured and isolated CD4+ T cells underwent TCR beta CDR3 sequencing. The study's own analysis went as follows. Non-productive TCR sequences were removed, reads were trimmed to the CDR3 region, and CDR3s of at least 7 amino acids were retained. The MANAFEST web app was used to pick out antigen-specific clonotypes by comparing their expansion in peptide wells with that in reference cultures. For clones to be considered positive, expansion at FDR<0.05 versus reference and all other wells, an odds ratio above 5, and a frequency above 0.1% in two replicate wells were required. Clonotypes significantly expanded in SARS-CoV-2 spike wells and in at least one common cold coronavirus spike condition were defined as cross-reactive. CDR3 similarity was assessed by Levenshtein distance using the stringdist R package, and unrooted trees were constructed with ape in R 3.6.1. In its TCRdb copy, this immuneACCESS table keeps in-frame sequences only and misses some clones. Where compared with another copy, unresolved V genes explain less than half of these, and the others have no known cause. That table is the source of V, J and clone size, and D and trimming were worked out from the DNA. The sample profile shows 25,000 or so clones; around two thirds of them were found once. Together, the top ten hold approximately 13% of the sample.

The record originates from a study of vaccination effects on CD4 cells after COVID-19 (dated by TCRdb to between 2022 and 2023). Background on the whole study: Each participant got two doses of an mRNA SARS-CoV-2 vaccine, either BNT162b2 or mRNA-1273. Cultures from other donors in the study were sequenced with the Oncomine TCR Beta short-read assay on an Illumina iSeq 100. SARS-CoV-2 spike-specific CD4+ TCR repertoires were compared before and after mRNA vaccination in COVID-19 convalescent patients and in infection-naive vaccine recipients. The full study included fewer than eleven COVID-19 convalescent patients and a few SARS-CoV-2-naive healthy vaccine recipients. Broad study findings and their caveats: Among healthy vaccine recipients, nearly all vaccine-induced clones were SARS-CoV-2 mono-reactive, and only 1 of 255 was cross-reactive with common cold coronaviruses. Both infection-induced and vaccine-induced clones contracted markedly at late post-vaccination timepoints, which is consistent with waning T cell responses. Limitations of the study were the small number of convalescent patients and the absence of early post-infection timepoints.

The ViraFEST assay stimulated PBMC with viral peptide pools and then used TCR sequencing to identify antigen-specific CD4+ T cell clonotypes by expansion. After less than eleven days of culture, CD4+ T cells were isolated with the EasySep CD4+ T cell isolation kit. The absence of prior SARS-CoV-2 infection in healthy vaccine recipients was confirmed by negative nucleocapsid antibodies before and after vaccination. Some 1.9 million PBMC per well were cultured with about 9.6 ug/ml peptides in IMDM containing approximately 4.5% human AB serum, roughly 9.5 IU/ml IL-2 and gentamicin. Half of the culture medium was replaced with fresh IL-2-containing medium on days 3 and 7. Each peptide stimulation condition was cultured in triplicate wells unless otherwise noted. Using Ficoll-Paque Plus gradient centrifugation, PBMC were separated from whole blood and then either used fresh or cryopreserved at -140C. The overlapping peptide pools covered the spike proteins of SARS-CoV-2 as well as those of the common cold coronaviruses HCoV-NL63, HCoV-OC43 and HCoV-229E. Genomic DNA was extracted from cultured CD4+ T cells with the QIAamp micro DNA kit.

The germline V gene sets CDR1 to SGHVS and CDR2 to FQNEAQ. The CDR3, cysteine through phenylalanine, is 18 amino acids long. CDR3 DNA only is kept here, 54 bases in frame from base 1. The V end loses 0 bases and the J end loses 0 bases, and a stretch of 18 bases separates them. The rearrangement joined TRBV7-8 to TRBJ2-7; no D gene can be assigned with confidence. The TCR was taken from a human donor who received a COVID-19 vaccine. The specimen comprised CD4+ T cells from PBMCs cultured with HCoV-OC43 spike peptides, sampled before COVID-19 vaccination. The sample's cell subset or site, from its label and the paper: HCoV-OC43 spike overlapping peptide pool stimulation. The encoded CDR3 is CASSLAYNPDLSSYEQYF. At the DNA level, the sequence is TGTGCCAGCAGCTTAGCTTATAACCCGGACCTCAGCTCCTACGAGCAGTACTTC.